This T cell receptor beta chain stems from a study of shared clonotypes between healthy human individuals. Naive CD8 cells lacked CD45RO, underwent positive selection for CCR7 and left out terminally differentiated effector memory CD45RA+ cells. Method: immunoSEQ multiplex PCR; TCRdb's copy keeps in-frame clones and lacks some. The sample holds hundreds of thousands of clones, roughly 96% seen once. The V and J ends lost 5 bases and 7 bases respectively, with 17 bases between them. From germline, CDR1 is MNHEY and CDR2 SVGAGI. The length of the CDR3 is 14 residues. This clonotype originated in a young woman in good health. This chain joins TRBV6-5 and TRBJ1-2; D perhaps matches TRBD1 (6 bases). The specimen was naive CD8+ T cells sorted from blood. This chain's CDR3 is CASSAGATVGGYTF. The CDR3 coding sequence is TGTGCCAGCAGTGCAGGGGCCACCGTAGGTGGCTACACCTTC.